This T cell receptor beta chain emerged from a study of T cell clonotyping in hematopoietic cell transplantation. Here immunoSEQ multiplex PCR was the method, and the copy in TCRdb shows in-frame clones only, minus some. This sample has 2,100 or so clones, with roughly 94% found just once. Points on this clone: Antigen unknown.

Whole-study findings and limits: At the given depth, recipient repertoires were over 95% de novo clonotypes. Pathologically expanded recipient clonotypes increased progressively from day 30 to day 180 as diversity fell.

V gave up 5 bases and J gave up 3 bases, with 10 bases separating them. The CDR3 spans 14 residues. CDR1 and CDR2 (germline): SNHLY, FYNNEI. This receptor was obtained from a man in his fifties in good health. Some clones in this sample may be carry-over from other donors' samples. Sequenced material: peripheral blood mononuclear cells. The chain is built from TRBV2 and TRBJ2-2; no clear D. The CDR3: CASSLTVDTGELFF. For the CDR3, the DNA is TGTGCCAGCAGTCTTACAGTCGACACCGGGGAGCTGTTTTTT.